The entry below describes one T cell receptor beta chain. Its cognate antigen is unknown. This entry belongs to a study of cytomegalovirus exposure and HLA in healthy donors. Study conclusions and caveats: Common viral pathogens (according to a later analysis) appeared linked to several of the most significant clusters.

It was with 60 Vbeta and 13 Jbeta primers that the PCR ran. Using immunoSEQ multiplex PCR, the repertoire was profiled, and TCRdb retains in-frame clones only, with some absent. The data show 130,000 to 150,000 clones, 79% seen once. The receptor was derived from a woman between 35 and 50 years old in good health and CMV-seropositive. The specimen was PBMCs.

The CDR3 nucleotides read TGTGCCAGCAGTAGAGTTTGGCAGGGGGATTCACCCCTCCACTTT. Its translation: CASSRVWQGDSPLHF. V and J are TRBV6-5 and TRBJ1-6; 7 bases line up with TRBD1. Germline V gene lookup returns CDR1 MNHEY and CDR2 SVGAGI. The CDR3 runs to 15 residues. Germline trimming cut 5 bases from V and 8 bases from J; bases unmatched to any gene: 9.